This TCR beta chain was captured by sequencing in a study of T cell changes during pregnancy in multiple sclerosis. V was pared by 8 bases and J by 0 bases, with 5 bases of the junction left unmatched. The CDR3 runs to 14 residues. Per germline, CDR1 LNHDA and CDR2 SQIVND (reference sequence). TCRdb keeps only in-frame clones here, not all; method: immunoSEQ multiplex PCR. The sample has about 55,000 clones, 94% seen once. The sample here was CD8+ T cells from peripheral blood mononuclear cells, taken after pregnancy. The rearrangement joins TRBV19 to TRBJ1-1; 8 bases fit TRBD1. The TCR originated in a female donor with multiple sclerosis, enrolled in a pregnancy study. The CDR3 here is CASEQGALNTEAFF. The DNA of the CDR3 is TGTGCCAGTGAGCAGGGGGCGTTGAACACTGAAGCTTTCTTT. Filled out from reference TRBV19 and TRBJ1-1, the complete variable domain reads DGGITQSPKYLFRKEGQNVTLSCEQNLNHDAMYWYRQDPGQGLRLIYYSQIVNDFQKGDIAEGYSVSREKKESFPLTVTSAQKNPTAFYLCASEQGALNTEAFFGQGTRLTVV.